This T cell receptor (beta chain) is from a study of T cell repertoires in cytomegalovirus infection. Overall study: Used in the study were CMV epitopes, some recently identified and HLA-C-restricted, others well-studied and HLA-B-restricted. It was the public TCR beta signatures that indicated both CMV infection and matching HLA type. Findings and limits, study-wide: Dominant in the ex vivo response were TCR beta clonotypes restricted by HLA-C and specific for CMV. Of the TCR beta families, the public ones yielded a cumulative frequency that identified carriers of CMV plus the relevant HLA.

TCRdb re-derived calls from the reads in MiXCR, one entry per CDR3 protein. This sample carries about 830,000 distinct CDR3 sequences, 30% to 35% of them seen once, and the ten largest clones take around 12%. For this clonotype: The target antigen is unknown.

Trimming took 2 bases from V and 0 from J; bases not matched to a gene: 4. From germline, CDR1 is SGHVS and CDR2 FNYEAQ. This CDR3 is built from 16 residues. The receptor's source is a human donor in good health (CMV status not recorded). Some clones in this sample may be carry-over from other donors' samples. Material: cultured CD8+ T cells from PBMCs, obtained from culture after CMV antigen stimulation. The chain recombines TRBV7-6 with TRBJ2-1, with 7 positions matching TRBD2. The CDR3, as DNA: TGTGCCAGCAGCTTAAACGGGGGGTACTCCTACAATGAGCAGTTCTTC. Its protein product is CASSLNGGYSYNEQFF. Full variable domain (outside the CDR3, taken from reference TRBV7-6 and TRBJ2-1): GAGVSQSPRYKVTKRGQDVALRCDPISGHVSLYWYRQALGQGPEFLTYFNYEAQQDKSGLPNDRFSAERPEGSISTLTIQRTEQRDSAMYRCASSLNGGYSYNEQFFGPGTRLTVL.